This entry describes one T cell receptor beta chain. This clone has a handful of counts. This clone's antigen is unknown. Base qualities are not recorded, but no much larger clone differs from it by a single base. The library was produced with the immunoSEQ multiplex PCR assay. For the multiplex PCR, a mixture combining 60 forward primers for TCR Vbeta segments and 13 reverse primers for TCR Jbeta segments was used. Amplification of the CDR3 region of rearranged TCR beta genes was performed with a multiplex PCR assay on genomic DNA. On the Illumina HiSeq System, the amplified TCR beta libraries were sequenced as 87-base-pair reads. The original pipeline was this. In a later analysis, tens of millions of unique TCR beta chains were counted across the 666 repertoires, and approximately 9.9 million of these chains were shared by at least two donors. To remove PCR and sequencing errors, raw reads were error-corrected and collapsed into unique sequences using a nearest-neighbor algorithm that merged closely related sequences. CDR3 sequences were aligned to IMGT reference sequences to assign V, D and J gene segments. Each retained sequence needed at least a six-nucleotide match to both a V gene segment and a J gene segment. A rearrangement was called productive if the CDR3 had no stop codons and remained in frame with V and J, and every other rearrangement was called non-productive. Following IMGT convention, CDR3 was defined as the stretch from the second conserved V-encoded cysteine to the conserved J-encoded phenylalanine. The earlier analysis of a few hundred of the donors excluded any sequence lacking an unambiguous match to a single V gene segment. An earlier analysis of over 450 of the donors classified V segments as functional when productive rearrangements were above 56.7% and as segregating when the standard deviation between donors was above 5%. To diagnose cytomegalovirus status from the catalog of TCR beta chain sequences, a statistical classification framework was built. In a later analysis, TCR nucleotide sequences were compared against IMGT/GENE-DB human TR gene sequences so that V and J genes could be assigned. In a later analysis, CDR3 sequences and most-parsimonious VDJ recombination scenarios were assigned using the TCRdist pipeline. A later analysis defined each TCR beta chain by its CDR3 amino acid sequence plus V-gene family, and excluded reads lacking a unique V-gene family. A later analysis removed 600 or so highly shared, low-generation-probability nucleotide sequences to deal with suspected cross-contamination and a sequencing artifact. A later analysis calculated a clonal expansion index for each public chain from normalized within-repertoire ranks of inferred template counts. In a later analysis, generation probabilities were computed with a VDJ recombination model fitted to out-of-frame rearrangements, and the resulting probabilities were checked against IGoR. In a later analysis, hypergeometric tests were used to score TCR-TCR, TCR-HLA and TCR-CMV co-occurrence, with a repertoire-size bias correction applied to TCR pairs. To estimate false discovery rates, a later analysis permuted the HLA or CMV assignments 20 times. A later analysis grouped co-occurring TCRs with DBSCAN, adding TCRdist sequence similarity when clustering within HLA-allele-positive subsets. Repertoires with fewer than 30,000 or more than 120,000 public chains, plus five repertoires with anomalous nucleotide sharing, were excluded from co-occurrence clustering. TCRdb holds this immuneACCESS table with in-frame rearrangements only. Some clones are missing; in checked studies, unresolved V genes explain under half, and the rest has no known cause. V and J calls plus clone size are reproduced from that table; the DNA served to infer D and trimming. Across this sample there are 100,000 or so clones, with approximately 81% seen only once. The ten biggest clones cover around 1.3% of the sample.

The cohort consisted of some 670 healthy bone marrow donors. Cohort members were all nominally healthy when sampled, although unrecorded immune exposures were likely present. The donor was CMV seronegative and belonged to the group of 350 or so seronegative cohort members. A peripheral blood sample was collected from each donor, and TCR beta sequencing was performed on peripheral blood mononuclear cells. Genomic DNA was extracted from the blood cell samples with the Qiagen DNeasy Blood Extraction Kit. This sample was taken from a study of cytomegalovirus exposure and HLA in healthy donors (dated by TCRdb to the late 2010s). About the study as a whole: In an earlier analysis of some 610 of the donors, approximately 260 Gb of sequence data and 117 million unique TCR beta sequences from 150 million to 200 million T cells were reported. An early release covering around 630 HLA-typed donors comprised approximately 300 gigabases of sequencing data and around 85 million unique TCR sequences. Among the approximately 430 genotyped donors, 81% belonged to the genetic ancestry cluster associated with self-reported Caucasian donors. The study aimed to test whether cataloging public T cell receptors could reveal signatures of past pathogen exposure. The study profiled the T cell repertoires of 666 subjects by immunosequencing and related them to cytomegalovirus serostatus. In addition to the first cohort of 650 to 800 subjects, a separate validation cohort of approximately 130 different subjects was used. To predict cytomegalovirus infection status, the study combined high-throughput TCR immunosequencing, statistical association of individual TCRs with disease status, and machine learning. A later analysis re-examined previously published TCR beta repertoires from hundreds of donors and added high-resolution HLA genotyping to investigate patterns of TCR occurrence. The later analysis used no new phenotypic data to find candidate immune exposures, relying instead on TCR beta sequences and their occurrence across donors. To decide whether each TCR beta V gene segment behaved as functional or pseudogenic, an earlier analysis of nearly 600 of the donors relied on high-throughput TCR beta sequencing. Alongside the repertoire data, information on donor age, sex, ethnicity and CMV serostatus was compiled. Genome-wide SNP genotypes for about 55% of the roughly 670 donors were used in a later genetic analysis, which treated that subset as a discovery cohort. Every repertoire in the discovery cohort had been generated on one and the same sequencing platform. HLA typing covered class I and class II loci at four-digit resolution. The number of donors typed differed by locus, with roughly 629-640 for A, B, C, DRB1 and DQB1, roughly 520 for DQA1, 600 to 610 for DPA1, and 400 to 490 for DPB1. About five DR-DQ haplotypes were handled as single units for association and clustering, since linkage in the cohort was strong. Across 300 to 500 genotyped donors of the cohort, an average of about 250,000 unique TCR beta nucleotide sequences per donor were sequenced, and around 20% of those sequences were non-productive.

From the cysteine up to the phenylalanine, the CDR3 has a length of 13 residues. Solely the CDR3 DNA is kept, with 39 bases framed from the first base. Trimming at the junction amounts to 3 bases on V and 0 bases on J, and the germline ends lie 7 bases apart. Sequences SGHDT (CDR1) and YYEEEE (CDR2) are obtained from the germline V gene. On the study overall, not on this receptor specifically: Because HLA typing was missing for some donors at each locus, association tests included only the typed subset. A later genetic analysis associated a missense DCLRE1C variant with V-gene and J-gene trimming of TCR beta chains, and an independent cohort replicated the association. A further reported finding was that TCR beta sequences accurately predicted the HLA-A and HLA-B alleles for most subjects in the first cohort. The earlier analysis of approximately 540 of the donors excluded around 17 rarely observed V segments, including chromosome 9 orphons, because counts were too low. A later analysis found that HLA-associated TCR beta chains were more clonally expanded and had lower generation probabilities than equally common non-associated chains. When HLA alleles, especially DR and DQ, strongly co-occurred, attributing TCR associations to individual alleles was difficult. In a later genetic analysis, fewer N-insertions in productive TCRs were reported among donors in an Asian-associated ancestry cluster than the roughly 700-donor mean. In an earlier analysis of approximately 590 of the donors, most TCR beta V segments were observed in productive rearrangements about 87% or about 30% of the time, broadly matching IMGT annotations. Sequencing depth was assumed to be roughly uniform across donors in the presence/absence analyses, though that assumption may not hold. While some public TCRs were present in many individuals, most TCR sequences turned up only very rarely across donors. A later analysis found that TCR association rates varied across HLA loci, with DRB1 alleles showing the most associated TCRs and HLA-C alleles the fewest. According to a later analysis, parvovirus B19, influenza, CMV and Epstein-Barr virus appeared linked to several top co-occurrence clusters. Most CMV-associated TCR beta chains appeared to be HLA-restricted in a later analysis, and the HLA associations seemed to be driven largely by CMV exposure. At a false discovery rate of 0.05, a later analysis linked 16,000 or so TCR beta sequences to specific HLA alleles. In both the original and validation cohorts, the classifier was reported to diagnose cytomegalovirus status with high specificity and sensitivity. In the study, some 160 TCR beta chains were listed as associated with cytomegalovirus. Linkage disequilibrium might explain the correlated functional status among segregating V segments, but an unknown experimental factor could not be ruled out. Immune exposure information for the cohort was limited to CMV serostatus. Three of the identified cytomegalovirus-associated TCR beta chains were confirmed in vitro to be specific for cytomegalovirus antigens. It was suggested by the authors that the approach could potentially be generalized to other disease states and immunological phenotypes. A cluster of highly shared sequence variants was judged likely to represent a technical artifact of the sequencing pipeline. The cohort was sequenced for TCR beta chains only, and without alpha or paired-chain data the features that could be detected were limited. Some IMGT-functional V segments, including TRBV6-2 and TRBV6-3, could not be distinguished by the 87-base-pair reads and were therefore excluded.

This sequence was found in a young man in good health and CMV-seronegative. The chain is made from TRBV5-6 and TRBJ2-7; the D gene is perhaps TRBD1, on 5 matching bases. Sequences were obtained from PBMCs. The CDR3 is CASSYDSSYEQYF. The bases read TGTGCCAGCAGCTACGACAGCTCCTACGAGCAGTACTTC.